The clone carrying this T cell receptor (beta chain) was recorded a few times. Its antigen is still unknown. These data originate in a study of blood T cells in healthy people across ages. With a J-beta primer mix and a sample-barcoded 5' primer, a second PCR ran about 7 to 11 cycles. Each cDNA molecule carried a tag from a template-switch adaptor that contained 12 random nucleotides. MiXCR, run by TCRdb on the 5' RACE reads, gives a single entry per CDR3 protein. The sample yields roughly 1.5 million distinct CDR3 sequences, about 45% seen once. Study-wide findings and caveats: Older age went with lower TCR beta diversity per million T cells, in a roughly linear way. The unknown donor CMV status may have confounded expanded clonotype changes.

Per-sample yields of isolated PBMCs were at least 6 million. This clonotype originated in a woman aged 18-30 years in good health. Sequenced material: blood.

CDR3 nucleotide sequence: TGCAGTGCTAGAGGGTCGTTGGGGTTCGATCAGCCCCAGCATTTT. It is translated as CSARGSLGFDQPQHF. The V and J genes are TRBV20-1 and TRBJ1-5; D is unresolved. V lost 1 base to trimming and J lost 5 bases, with 15 bases between them. Germline V gene sequence: CDR1 DFQATT, CDR2 SNEGSKA (reference sequence). The CDR3 length is 15 residues.